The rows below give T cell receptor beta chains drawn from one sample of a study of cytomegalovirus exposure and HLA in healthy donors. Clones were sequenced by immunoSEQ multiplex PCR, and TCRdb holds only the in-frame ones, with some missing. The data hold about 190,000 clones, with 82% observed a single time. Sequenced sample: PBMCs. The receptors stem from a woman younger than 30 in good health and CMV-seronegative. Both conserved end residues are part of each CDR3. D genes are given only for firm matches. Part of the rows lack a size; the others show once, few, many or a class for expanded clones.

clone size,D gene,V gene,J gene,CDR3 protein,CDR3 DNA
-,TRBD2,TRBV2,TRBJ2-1,CASIPAASGGFDEQFF,TGTGCCAGCATTCCCGCTGCTAGCGGGGGTTTTGATGAGCAGTTCTTC
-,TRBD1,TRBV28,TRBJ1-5,CASSYPTGAVNQPQHF,TGTGCCAGCAGTTACCCGACAGGGGCTGTCAATCAGCCCCAGCATTTT
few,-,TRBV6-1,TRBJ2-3,CASSEVTASTDTQYF,TGTGCCAGCAGTGAAGTGACAGCCAGCACAGATACGCAGTATTTT
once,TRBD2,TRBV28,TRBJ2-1,CASSSGLAPNEQFF,TGTGCCAGCAGTTCTGGACTAGCCCCCAATGAGCAGTTCTTC
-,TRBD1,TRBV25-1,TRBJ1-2,CASSDPTLGQGYGYTF,TGTGCCAGCAGTGACCCCACCTTAGGACAGGGTTATGGCTACACCTTC
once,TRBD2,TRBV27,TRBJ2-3,CASSTLAGGPADTQYF,TGTGCCAGCAGTACACTAGCGGGAGGGCCTGCAGATACGCAGTATTTT
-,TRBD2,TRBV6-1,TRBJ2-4,CASSEARRGDIQYF,TGTGCCAGCAGTGAAGCGCGTCGGGGGGACATTCAGTACTTC
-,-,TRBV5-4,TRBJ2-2,CASSFTHGGNGELFF,TGTGCCAGCAGCTTTACTCACGGGGGAAACGGGGAGCTGTTTTTT
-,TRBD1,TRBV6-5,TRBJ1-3,CASSYSNRGPGNTIYF,TGTGCCAGCAGTTACTCTAACAGGGGGCCTGGAAACACCATATATTTT
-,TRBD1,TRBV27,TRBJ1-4,CASSSNRGEKLFF,TGTGCCAGCAGTTCAAACAGGGGTGAAAAACTGTTTTTT
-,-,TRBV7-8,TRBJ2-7,CASLVAGSYEQYF,TGTGCCAGCTTGGTCGCGGGGTCCTACGAGCAGTACTTC
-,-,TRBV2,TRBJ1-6,CASSPAGSYNSPLHF,TGTGCCAGCAGTCCCGCGGGCTCCTATAATTCACCCCTCCACTTT
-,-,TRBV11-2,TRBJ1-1,CASSLDKAFF,TGTGCCAGCAGCTTAGATAAAGCTTTCTTT
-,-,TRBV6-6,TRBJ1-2,CASTRSRGNGYTF,TGTGCCAGCACCAGGTCGCGGGGAAACGGCTACACCTTC
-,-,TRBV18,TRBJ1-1,CASSPLSGGEYTEAFF,TGTGCCAGCTCACCACTTTCGGGGGGCGAGTACACTGAAGCTTTCTTT
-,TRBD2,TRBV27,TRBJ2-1,CASSFSSGKPTNEQFF,TGTGCCAGCAGTTTTTCTAGCGGGAAGCCCACCAATGAGCAGTTCTTC
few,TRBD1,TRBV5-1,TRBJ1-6,CASSLRQGAQSPLHF,TGCGCCAGCAGCTTGCGTCAGGGGGCCCAATCACCCCTCCACTTT
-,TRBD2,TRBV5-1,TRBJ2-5,CASRAGTSGGQETQYF,TGCGCCAGCAGGGCGGGGACTAGCGGGGGTCAAGAGACCCAGTACTTC
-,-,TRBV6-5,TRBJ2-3,CASSQDTQYF,TGTGCCAGCAGCCAGGATACGCAGTATTTT
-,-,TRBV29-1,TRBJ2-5,CSVGRRPDAWETQYF,TGCAGCGTTGGACGGAGGCCGGACGCGTGGGAGACCCAGTACTTC
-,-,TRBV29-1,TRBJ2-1,CSVRYSGAYNEQFF,TGCAGCGTTCGCTATAGCGGAGCCTACAATGAGCAGTTCTTC
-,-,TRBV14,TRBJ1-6,CASSPTGRSPLHF,TGTGCCAGCAGCCCAACAGGGCGCTCACCCCTCCACTTT
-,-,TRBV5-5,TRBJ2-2,CASSFFANTGELFF,TGTGCCAGCAGCTTTTTCGCGAACACCGGGGAGCTGTTTTTT
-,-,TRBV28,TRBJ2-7,CASRVPGHNYEQYF,TGTGCCAGCAGGGTCCCGGGACATAACTACGAGCAGTACTTC
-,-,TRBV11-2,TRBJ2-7,CASSLDQGWAAQYF,TGTGCCAGCAGCTTAGATCAAGGCTGGGCAGCGCAGTACTTC
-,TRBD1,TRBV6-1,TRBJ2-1,CASSEDQDRVGLISYNEQFF,TGTGCCAGCAGTGAGGACCAGGACAGGGTGGGGCTTATATCCTACAATGAGCAGTTCTTC
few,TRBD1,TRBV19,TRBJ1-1,CASSARTGAGYTEAFF,TGTGCCAGTAGTGCTCGGACAGGGGCGGGTTACACTGAAGCTTTCTTT
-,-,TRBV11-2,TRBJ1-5,CASSLGQGGVGNQPQHF,TGTGCCAGCAGCTTGGGCCAGGGTGGGGTAGGAAATCAGCCCCAGCATTTT
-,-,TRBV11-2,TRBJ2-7,CASSLPGISYEQYF,TGTGCCAGCAGCTTACCCGGGATTTCCTACGAGCAGTACTTC
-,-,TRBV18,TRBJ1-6,CASSPPETGRVNSPLHF,TGTGCCAGCTCACCCCCTGAGACAGGCAGAGTTAATTCACCCCTCCACTTT
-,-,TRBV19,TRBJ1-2,CASREQKGIYGYTF,TGTGCCAGTAGAGAACAGAAGGGGATCTATGGCTACACCTTC
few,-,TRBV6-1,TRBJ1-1,CASSFTEAFF,TGTGCCAGCAGCTTCACTGAAGCTTTCTTT
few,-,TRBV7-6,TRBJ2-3,CASSLVRSGSTDTQYF,TGTGCCAGCAGCTTAGTCCGAAGCGGTAGCACAGATACGCAGTATTTT
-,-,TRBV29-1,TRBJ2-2,CSAEVNLRGYQNTGELFF,TGCAGCGCTGAAGTCAACCTTAGAGGCTACCAGAACACCGGGGAGCTGTTTTTT
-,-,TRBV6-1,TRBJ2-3,CASSESRGSTDTQYF,TGTGCCAGCAGTGAATCCCGGGGGAGCACAGATACGCAGTATTTT
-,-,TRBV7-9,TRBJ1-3,CAHESYSGNTIYF,TGTGCCCATGAGTCGTATTCTGGAAACACCATATATTTT
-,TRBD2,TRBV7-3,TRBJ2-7,CASSLAGLAGEEQYF,TGTGCCAGCAGCTTAGCGGGACTAGCGGGAGAAGAGCAGTACTTC
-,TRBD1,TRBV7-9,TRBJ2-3,CASSLVGTGGKADTQYF,TGTGCCAGCAGCTTAGTTGGGACAGGGGGTAAAGCAGATACGCAGTATTTT
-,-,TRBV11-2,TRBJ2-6,CASSLYLISGVSGANVLTF,TGTGCCAGCAGCTTATACCTCATATCAGGGGTCTCTGGGGCCAACGTCCTGACTTTC
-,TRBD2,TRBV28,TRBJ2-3,CASRLSAGEVDTQYF,TGTGCCAGCAGGCTATCAGCGGGGGAGGTAGATACGCAGTATTTT
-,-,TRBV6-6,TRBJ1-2,CASSYGGNYGYTF,TGTGCCAGCAGTTACGGAGGTAACTATGGCTACACCTTC
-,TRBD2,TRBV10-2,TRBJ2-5,CASSGVSGRGTQYF,TGCGCCAGCAGTGGTGTAAGCGGGAGGGGAACCCAGTACTTC